The entry that follows covers one T cell receptor (beta chain) sequence. Its target is not known. The data belong to a study of post-analysis software for immune sequencing data. Points from the study as a whole: Relative to controls, patients had about five TRBV segments at higher frequency, with TRBV5-6, TRBV5-1 and TRBV20-1 among these. Relative to controls, patients with multiple sclerosis showed significantly lower normalized Chao1 diversity. Those samples that were prepared in the same batch co-clustered strongly by F measure.

Unique molecular identifiers featured in each of the TCR beta cDNA libraries. Input of roughly 0.9 to 11 million T cells yielded approximately 500,000 cDNA molecules. One entry per CDR3 protein results from TCRdb running MiXCR on the PCR reads. The sample holds around 160,000 distinct CDR3 sequences, roughly 35% seen once. The CDR3 runs 14 residues. Trimming cost V 0 bases and J 3 bases, with 9 bases left between them. Looked up from germline, CDR1 is SEHNR and CDR2 is FQNEAQ (reference sequence). The receptor's source is a girl aged 10-17 years with multiple sclerosis. The material was blood, obtained after autologous hematopoietic stem cell transplantation. This chain uses TRBV7-9 with TRBJ2-7; weak D call: TRBD1 (7 bases). This chain's CDR3 is CASSLARDSYEQYF. DNA for the CDR3: TGTGCCAGCAGCTTAGCGCGGGACAGCTACGAGCAGTACTTC.